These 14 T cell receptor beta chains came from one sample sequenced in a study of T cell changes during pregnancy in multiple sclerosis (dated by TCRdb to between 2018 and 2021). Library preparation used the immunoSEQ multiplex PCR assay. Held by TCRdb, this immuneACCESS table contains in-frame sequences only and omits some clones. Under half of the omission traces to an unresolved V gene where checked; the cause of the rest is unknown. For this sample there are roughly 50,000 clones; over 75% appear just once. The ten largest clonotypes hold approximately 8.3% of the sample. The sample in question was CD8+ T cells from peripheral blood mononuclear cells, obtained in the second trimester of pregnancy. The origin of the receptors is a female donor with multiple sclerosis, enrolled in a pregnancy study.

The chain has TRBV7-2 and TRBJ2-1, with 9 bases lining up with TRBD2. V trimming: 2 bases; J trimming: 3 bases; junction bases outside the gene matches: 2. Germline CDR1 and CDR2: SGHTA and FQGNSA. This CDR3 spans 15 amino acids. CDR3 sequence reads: CASSLSSGGYNEQFF. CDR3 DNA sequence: TGTGCCAGCAGCTTAAGTAGCGGGGGCTACAATGAGCAGTTCTTC. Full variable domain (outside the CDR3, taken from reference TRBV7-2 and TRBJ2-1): GAGVSQSPSNKVTEKGKDVELRCDPISGHTALYWYRQSLGQGLEFLIYFQGNSAPDKSGLPSDRFSAERTGGSVSTLTIQRTQQEDSAVYLCASSLSSGGYNEQFFGPGTRLTVL.

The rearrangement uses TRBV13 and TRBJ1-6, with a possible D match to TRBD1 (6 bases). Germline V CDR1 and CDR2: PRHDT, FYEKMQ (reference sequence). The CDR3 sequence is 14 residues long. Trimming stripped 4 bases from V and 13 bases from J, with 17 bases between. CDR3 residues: CASSSGQSSLPLHF. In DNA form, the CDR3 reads TGTGCCAGCAGCTCCGGACAGAGTTCCTTGCCCCTCCACTTT.

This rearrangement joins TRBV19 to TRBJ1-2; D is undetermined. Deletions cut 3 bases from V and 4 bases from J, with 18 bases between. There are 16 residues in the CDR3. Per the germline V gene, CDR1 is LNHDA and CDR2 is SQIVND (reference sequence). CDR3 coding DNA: TGTGCCAGTAGTATTTCGGGAGTGGGTAACAGCTATGGCTACACCTTC. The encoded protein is CASSISGVGNSYGYTF. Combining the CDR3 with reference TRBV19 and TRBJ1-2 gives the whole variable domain DGGITQSPKYLFRKEGQNVTLSCEQNLNHDAMYWYRQDPGQGLRLIYYSQIVNDFQKGDIAEGYSVSREKKESFPLTVTSAQKNPTAFYLCASSISGVGNSYGYTFGSGTRLTVV.

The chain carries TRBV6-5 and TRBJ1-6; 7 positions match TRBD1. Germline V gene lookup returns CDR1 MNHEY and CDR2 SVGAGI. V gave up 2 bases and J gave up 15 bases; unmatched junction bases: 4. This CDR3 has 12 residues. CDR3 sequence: CASSYPGQNLHF. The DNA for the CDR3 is TGTGCCAGCAGTTACCCGGGACAGAACCTCCACTTT.

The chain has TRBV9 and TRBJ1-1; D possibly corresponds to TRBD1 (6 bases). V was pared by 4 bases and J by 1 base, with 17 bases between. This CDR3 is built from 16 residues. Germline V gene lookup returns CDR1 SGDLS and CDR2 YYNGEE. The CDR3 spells CASSSGIQGKNTEAFF. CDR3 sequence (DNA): TGTGCCAGCAGCTCCGGCATCCAGGGGAAGAACACTGAAGCTTTCTTT.

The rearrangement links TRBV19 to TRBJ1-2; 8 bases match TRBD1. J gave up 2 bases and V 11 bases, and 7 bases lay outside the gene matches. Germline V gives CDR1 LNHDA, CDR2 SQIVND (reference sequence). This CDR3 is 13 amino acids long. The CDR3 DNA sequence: TGTGCCGGCTCAGGGGGCGCGAACTATGGCTACACCTTC. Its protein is CAGSGGANYGYTF.

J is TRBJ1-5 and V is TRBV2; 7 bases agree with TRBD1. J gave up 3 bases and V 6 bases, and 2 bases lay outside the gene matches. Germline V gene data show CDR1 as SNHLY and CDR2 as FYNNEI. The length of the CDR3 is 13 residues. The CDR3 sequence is CASRGQANQPQHF. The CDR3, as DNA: TGTGCCAGCAGAGGACAGGCCAATCAGCCCCAGCATTTT.

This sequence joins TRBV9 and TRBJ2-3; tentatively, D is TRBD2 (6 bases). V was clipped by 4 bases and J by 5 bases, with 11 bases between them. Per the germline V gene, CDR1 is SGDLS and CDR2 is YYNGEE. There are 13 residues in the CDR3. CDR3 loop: CASSPWGVDTQYF. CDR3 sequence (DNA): TGTGCCAGCAGCCCGTGGGGGGTAGATACGCAGTATTTT. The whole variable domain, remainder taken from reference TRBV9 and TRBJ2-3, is DSGVTQTPKHLITATGQRVTLRCSPRSGDLSVYWYQQSLDQGLQFLIQYYNGEERAKGNILERFSAQQFPDLHSELNLSSLELGDSALYFCASSPWGVDTQYFGPGTRLTVL.

CDR3: CASSVATSGRTGELFF. CDR3 DNA sequence: TGTGCCAGCAGCGTAGCTACTAGCGGGAGGACCGGGGAGCTGTTTTTT. The chain employs TRBV9 and TRBJ2-2, with 12 bases fitting TRBD2. V shed 0 bases, J shed 5 bases, and the junction held 2 bases outside the gene matches. The CDR3 extends over 16 amino acids. Looked up from germline, CDR1 is SGDLS and CDR2 is YYNGEE.

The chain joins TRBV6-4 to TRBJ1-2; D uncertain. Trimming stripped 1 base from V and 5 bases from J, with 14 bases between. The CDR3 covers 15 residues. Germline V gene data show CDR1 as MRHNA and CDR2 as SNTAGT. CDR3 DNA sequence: TGTGCCAGCAGTGACTGGGCCAGTGGTGGTTATGGCTACACCTTC. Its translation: CASSDWASGGYGYTF.

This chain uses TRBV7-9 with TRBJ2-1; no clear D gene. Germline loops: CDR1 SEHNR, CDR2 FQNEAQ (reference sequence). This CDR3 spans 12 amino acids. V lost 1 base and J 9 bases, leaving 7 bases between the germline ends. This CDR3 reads CASSLEELEQFF. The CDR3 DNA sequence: TGTGCCAGCAGCTTAGAGGAGCTTGAGCAGTTCTTC. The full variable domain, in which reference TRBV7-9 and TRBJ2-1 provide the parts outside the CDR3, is DTGVSQNPRHKITKRGQNVTFRCDPISEHNRLYWYRQTLGQGPEFLTYFQNEAQLEKSRLLSDRFSAERPKGSFSTLEIQRTEQGDSAMYLCASSLEELEQFFGPGTRLTVL.

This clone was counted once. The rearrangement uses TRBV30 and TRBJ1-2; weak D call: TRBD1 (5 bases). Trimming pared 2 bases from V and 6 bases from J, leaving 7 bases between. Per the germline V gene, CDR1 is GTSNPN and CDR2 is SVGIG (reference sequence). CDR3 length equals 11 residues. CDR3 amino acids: CAWSWGDGYTF. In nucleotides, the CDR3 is TGTGCCTGGAGTTGGGGGGATGGCTACACCTTC.

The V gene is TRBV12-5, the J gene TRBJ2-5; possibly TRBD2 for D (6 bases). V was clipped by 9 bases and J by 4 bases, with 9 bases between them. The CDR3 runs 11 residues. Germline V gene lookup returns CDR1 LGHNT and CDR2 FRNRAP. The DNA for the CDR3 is TGTGCTAGCGGAGGGTCAGAGACCCAGTACTTC. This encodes CASGGSETQYF.

The CDR3, as DNA: TGTGCCAGCTCACCAGGGGGGGCCCCTGAAGCTTTCTTT. Its translation is CASSPGGAPEAFF. This chain links TRBV18 with TRBJ1-1, with D perhaps TRBD1 (6 bases). This CDR3 spans 13 amino acids. V was cut by 2 bases and J by 6 bases, with 10 bases left in between. Germline loops: CDR1 KGHSH, CDR2 LQKENI.